This is a list of T cell receptor beta chains from one sample in a study of memory CD4+ T cells and cytomegalovirus serostatus. Sequencing was performed with immunoSEQ multiplex PCR; in TCRdb, only in-frame clones are kept and a portion is missing. This sample has around 40,000 clones, with 70% to 80% found just once. The sample consisted of memory CD4+ T cells from blood. These receptor sequences come from an adult in good health and CMV-seronegative. CDR3s include the opening cysteine and the closing phenylalanine or tryptophan. The D gene is left open where the match is weak. Expanded clones are given a class, and other clones once, few, many or no size at all.

V gene	D gene	J gene	clone size	CDR3 protein	CDR3 DNA
TRBV7-9	-	TRBJ1-1	-	CASSRPKGKRATQAFF	TGTGCCAGCAGCCGACCGAAGGGTAAGAGGGCCACCCAAGCTTTCTTT
TRBV2	-	TRBJ2-7	-	CASSEALQRSYEQYF	TGTGCCAGCAGTGAAGCGCTTCAGCGGTCCTACGAGCAGTACTTC
TRBV5-1	-	TRBJ2-2	-	CASSPLGGGIGELFF	TGCGCCAGCAGCCCCCTAGGGGGGGGGATCGGGGAGCTGTTTTTT
TRBV9	-	TRBJ1-6	-	CASSAAQQVTDNSPLHF	TGTGCCAGCAGCGCCGCCCAACAGGTGACTGATAATTCACCCCTCCACTTT
TRBV6-6	-	TRBJ1-1	-	CASKGEPNTEAFF	TGTGCCAGCAAGGGGGAACCGAACACTGAAGCTTTCTTT
TRBV6-6	TRBD1	TRBJ1-2	-	CASSPPTGQGYTF	TGTGCCAGCAGTCCGCCGACAGGGCAGGGCTACACCTTC
TRBV7-9	-	TRBJ1-1	-	CASTMDNNRAFF	TGTGCCAGCACCATGGACAATAATCGTGCTTTCTTT
TRBV18	-	TRBJ2-5	-	CASSPSKGRETQYF	TGTGCCAGCTCACCAAGTAAGGGGCGGGAGACCCAGTACTTC
TRBV5-1	TRBD1	TRBJ1-6	once	CASSPRTGDSPLHF	TGCGCCAGCAGTCCCAGGACAGGGGATTCACCCCTCCACTTT
TRBV5-4	-	TRBJ1-2	few	CASSYYTGGGYTF	TGTGCCAGCAGCTACTATACCGGAGGGGGCTACACCTTC
TRBV19	TRBD1	TRBJ2-6	-	CASSGRTGLSGANVLTF	TGTGCCAGTAGTGGTCGGACAGGCCTCTCTGGGGCCAACGTCCTGACTTTC
TRBV7-3	TRBD2	TRBJ2-1	-	CASSSGLAGDNEQFF	TGTGCCAGCAGCTCGGGACTAGCGGGAGACAATGAGCAGTTCTTC
TRBV9	-	TRBJ1-3	-	CASSVRPGNTIYF	TGTGCCAGCAGCGTACGGCCTGGAAACACCATATATTTT
TRBV19	-	TRBJ2-3	-	CASSPAGRGPSTDTQYF	TGTGCCAGTAGCCCCGCCGGACGAGGCCCTAGCACAGATACGCAGTATTTT
TRBV9	-	TRBJ1-3	-	CASSADVRSGAGNTIYF	TGTGCCAGCAGCGCCGACGTCAGGTCAGGGGCTGGAAACACCATATATTTT
TRBV15	-	TRBJ2-3	-	CATSRDLGQSHTDTQYF	TGTGCCACCAGCAGAGATCTAGGACAGAGCCACACAGATACGCAGTATTTT
TRBV27	TRBD2	TRBJ2-5	-	CASSFERGALDPETQYF	TGTGCCAGCAGTTTCGAGCGGGGGGCCTTGGATCCAGAGACCCAGTACTTC
TRBV6-5	-	TRBJ1-5	-	CASRLDFSQPQHF	TGTGCCAGCAGACTGGATTTCTCTCAGCCCCAGCATTTT
TRBV30	TRBD2	TRBJ2-3	-	CAWTLGLASDTQYF	TGTGCCTGGACCCTGGGACTAGCTTCAGATACGCAGTATTTT
TRBV5-1	-	TRBJ1-5	-	CASSEQGLNQPQHF	TGCGCCAGCAGCGAACAGGGTCTGAATCAGCCCCAGCATTTT
TRBV11-2	-	TRBJ2-1	-	CASSLGSSYNEQFF	TGTGCCAGCAGCTTGGGAAGCTCCTACAATGAGCAGTTCTTC
TRBV19	TRBD1	TRBJ1-3	-	CASRRTGEPGNTIYF	TGTGCCAGTAGGAGAACAGGGGAGCCTGGAAACACCATATATTTT
TRBV7-2	-	TRBJ1-6	-	CASSNADSPLHF	TGTGCCAGCAGCAACGCGGATTCACCCCTCCACTTT
TRBV30	-	TRBJ2-7	once	CAWQPGVTYEQYF	TGTGCCTGGCAGCCAGGGGTAACCTACGAGCAGTACTTC
TRBV7-3	-	TRBJ2-3	-	CASSSPGTVAADTQYF	TGTGCCAGCAGCTCACCCGGGACGGTTGCAGCAGATACGCAGTATTTT
TRBV18	TRBD1	TRBJ2-7	-	CASSPGQGFVEQYF	TGTGCCAGCTCACCGGGACAGGGGTTCGTCGAGCAGTACTTC
TRBV19	-	TRBJ2-3	-	CASTSPREKGLIAQYF	TGTGCCAGTACCTCCCCAAGAGAAAAAGGTCTAATAGCGCAGTATTTT
TRBV30	-	TRBJ1-1	-	CAWREQGNTEAFF	TGTGCCTGGAGAGAACAGGGAAACACTGAAGCTTTCTTT
TRBV29-1	-	TRBJ2-7	-	CSVAPQGPNYEQYF	TGCAGCGTTGCCCCACAGGGACCGAACTACGAGCAGTACTTC
TRBV7-3	-	TRBJ1-1	-	CASSLLALNTEAFF	TGTGCCAGCAGCTTATTGGCCTTGAACACTGAAGCTTTCTTT
TRBV6-6	TRBD2	TRBJ2-7	-	CASGRGDASEQYF	TGTGCCAGCGGGCGGGGGGATGCAAGCGAGCAGTACTTC
TRBV14	-	TRBJ1-6	few	CASSHSNSPLHF	TGTGCCAGCAGCCATTCGAATTCACCCCTCCACTTT
TRBV5-1	TRBD1	TRBJ2-5	-	CASSLGLRDRQETQYF	TGCGCCAGCAGCTTGGGGCTCCGGGACAGGCAAGAGACCCAGTACTTC
TRBV5-6	-	TRBJ2-3	-	CASSSDPGAWDTQYF	TGTGCCAGCAGCTCGGATCCGGGGGCCTGGGATACGCAGTATTTT
TRBV6-5	-	TRBJ1-1	-	CASRPMWGVITEAFF	TGTGCCAGCAGGCCAATGTGGGGGGTAATCACTGAAGCTTTCTTT
TRBV4-3	-	TRBJ1-2	-	CASSQDLSKGTVGYTF	TGCGCCAGCAGCCAAGATCTATCAAAGGGGACTGTAGGCTACACCTTC
TRBV28	-	TRBJ1-1	-	CASSGMGLYEAFF	TGTGCCAGCAGTGGGATGGGCCTATATGAAGCTTTCTTT
TRBV9	-	TRBJ2-2	-	CASSQGTDNTGELFF	TGTGCCAGCAGCCAAGGGACCGATAACACCGGGGAGCTGTTTTTT
TRBV4-3	-	TRBJ2-3	-	CASSQGRQTTDTQYF	TGCGCCAGCAGCCAAGGGAGGCAAACAACAGATACGCAGTATTTT
TRBV5-1	TRBD1	TRBJ1-5	few	CASSPGDRVGQPQHF	TGCGCCAGCAGCCCGGGGGACAGGGTGGGTCAGCCCCAGCATTTT
TRBV19	-	TRBJ1-6	once	CASSPEARSPLHF	TGTGCCAGTAGTCCGGAGGCCAGATCACCCCTCCACTTT
TRBV15	-	TRBJ2-3	-	CATSRARGLSTDTQYF	TGTGCCACCAGCAGAGCCCGCGGGCTGAGCACAGATACGCAGTATTTT
TRBV30	TRBD2	TRBJ2-5	-	CAWSTARGGSETQYF	TGTGCCTGGAGTACGGCCCGGGGGGGCAGTGAGACCCAGTACTTC
TRBV25-1	-	TRBJ2-2	-	CASSPIWGTGELFF	TGTGCCAGCAGTCCCATATGGGGGACCGGGGAGCTGTTTTTT
TRBV5-6	-	TRBJ1-2	-	CASSLYRSYGYTF	TGTGCCAGCAGCTTATACCGATCCTATGGCTACACCTTC
TRBV30	-	TRBJ1-1	-	CAWSVRSGADTEAFF	TGTGCCTGGAGTGTAAGGAGCGGGGCGGACACTGAAGCTTTCTTT
TRBV19	TRBD1	TRBJ1-5	-	CASTPGQGNSSPQHF	TGTGCCAGTACCCCAGGACAGGGGAACTCCTCGCCCCAGCATTTT
TRBV5-1	-	TRBJ2-2	-	CASSLEAGRTGELFF	TGCGCCAGCAGCTTGGAGGCGGGGCGCACCGGGGAGCTGTTTTTT
TRBV15	-	TRBJ2-7	-	CATSRHDSYEQYF	TGTGCCACCAGCAGGCACGACAGCTACGAGCAGTACTTC
TRBV4-3	TRBD2	TRBJ2-1	-	CASSQDPSGDWNEQFF	TGCGCCAGCAGCCAAGACCCTAGCGGGGACTGGAATGAGCAGTTCTTC
TRBV7-3	-	TRBJ2-2	-	CASSFRGNTGELFF	TGTGCCAGCAGCTTCCGGGGGAACACCGGGGAGCTGTTTTTT
TRBV9	TRBD2	TRBJ2-5	-	CASSGAGETQYF	TGTGCCAGCAGCGGAGCGGGGGAGACCCAGTACTTC
TRBV4-2	TRBD1	TRBJ1-1	-	CASSQGSGQGSTEAFF	TGTGCCAGCAGCCAAGGTTCGGGACAGGGATCCACTGAAGCTTTCTTT
TRBV28	-	TRBJ1-2	-	CASSLGQNYGYTF	TGTGCCAGCAGTTTAGGGCAGAACTATGGCTACACCTTC